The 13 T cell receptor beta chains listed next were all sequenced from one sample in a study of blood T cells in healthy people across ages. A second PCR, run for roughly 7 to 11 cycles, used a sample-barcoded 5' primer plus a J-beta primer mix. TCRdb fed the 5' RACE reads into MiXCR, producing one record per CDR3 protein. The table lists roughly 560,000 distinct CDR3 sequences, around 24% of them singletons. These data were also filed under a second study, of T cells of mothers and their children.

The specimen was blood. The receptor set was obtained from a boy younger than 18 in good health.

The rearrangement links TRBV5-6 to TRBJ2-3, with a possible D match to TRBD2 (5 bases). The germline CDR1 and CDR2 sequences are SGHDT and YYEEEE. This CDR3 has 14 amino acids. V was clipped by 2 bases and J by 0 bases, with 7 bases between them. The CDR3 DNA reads TGTGCCAGCAGCTTTAGAGGGAGCACAGATACGCAGTATTTT. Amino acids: CASSFRGSTDTQYF.

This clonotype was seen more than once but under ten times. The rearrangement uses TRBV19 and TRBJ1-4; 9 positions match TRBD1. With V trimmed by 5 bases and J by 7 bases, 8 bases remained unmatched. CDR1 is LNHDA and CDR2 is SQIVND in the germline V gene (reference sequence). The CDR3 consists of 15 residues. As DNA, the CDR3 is TGTGCCAGTAGTGTCGACAGGGGGGTACGTGAAAAACTGTTTTTT. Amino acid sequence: CASSVDRGVREKLFF.

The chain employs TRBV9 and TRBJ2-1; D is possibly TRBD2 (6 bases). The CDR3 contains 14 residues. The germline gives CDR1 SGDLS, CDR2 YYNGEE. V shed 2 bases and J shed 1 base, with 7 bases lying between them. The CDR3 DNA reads TGTGCCAGCAGCGTGACTAGTTCCTACAATGAGCAGTTCTTC. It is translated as CASSVTSSYNEQFF.

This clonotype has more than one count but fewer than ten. CDR3 region: CASSFGLTRGYEQYF. Here the CDR3 DNA reads TGTGCCAGCAGTTTCGGCCTTACCCGAGGCTACGAGCAGTACTTC. V is TRBV6-6 and J is TRBJ2-5; the D is unclear. The J call could be wrong; TRBJ2-7 is a better fit for the DNA end. Per germline, CDR1 MNHNY and CDR2 SVGAGI (reference sequence). CDR3 length equals 15 residues.

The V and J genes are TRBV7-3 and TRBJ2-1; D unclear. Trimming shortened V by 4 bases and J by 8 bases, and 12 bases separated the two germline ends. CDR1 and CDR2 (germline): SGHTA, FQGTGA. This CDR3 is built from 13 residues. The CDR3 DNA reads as TGTGCCAGCAGCTCGATTTCGGGCGATGAGCAGTTCTTC. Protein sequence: CASSSISGDEQFF.

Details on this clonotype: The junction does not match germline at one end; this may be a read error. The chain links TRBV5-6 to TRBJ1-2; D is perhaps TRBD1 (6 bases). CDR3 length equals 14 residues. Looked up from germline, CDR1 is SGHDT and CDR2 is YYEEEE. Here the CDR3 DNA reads TGTGCTAGCAGCAAAACCAACAGGGACGGTGGCTACACCTTC. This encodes CASSKTNRDGGYTF.

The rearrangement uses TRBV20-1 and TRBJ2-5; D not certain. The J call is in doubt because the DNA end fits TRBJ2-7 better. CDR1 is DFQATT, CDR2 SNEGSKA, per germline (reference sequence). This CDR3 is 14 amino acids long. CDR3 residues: CSARDIGTTYEQYF. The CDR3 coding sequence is TGCAGTGCTAGAGATATCGGCACAACCTACGAGCAGTACTTC.

CDR3 sequence: CASSTPGRTEYEQYF. CDR3 DNA sequence: TGTGCCAGTAGTACCCCGGGACGCACGGAGTACGAGCAGTACTTC. This chain uses TRBV19 with TRBJ2-7; the D gene could be TRBD1 or TRBD2 (5 bases each). Trimming cost V 4 bases and J 4 bases, with 17 bases left between them. The CDR3 length is 15 residues. CDR1 LNHDA and CDR2 SQIVND come from the germline V gene (reference sequence).

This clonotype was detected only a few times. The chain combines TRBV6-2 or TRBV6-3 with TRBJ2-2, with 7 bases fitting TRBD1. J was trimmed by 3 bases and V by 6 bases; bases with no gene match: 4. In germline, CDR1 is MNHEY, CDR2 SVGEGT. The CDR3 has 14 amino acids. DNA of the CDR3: TGTGCCAGCAGGACAGGGACGGACACCGGGGAGCTGTTTTTT. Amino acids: CASRTGTDTGELFF.

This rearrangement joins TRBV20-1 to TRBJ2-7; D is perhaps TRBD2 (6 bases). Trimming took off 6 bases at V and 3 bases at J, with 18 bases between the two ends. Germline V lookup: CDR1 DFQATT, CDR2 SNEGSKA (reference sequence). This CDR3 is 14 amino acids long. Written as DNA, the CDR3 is TGCAGTGCCTCTCGGGTGGGACTGAACTACGAGCAGTACTTC. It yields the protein CSASRVGLNYEQYF.

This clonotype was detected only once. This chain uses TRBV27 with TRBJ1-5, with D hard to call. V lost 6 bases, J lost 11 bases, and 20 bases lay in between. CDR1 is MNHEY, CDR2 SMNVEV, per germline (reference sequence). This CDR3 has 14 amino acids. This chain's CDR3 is CASSHLGVGEAQHF. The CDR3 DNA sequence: TGTGCCAGCAGCCACTTGGGAGTCGGGGAGGCCCAGCATTTT.

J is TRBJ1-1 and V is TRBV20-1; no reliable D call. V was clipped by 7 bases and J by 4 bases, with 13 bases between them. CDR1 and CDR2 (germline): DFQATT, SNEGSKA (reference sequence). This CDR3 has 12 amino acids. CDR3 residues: CSESQASTEAFF. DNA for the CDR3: TGCAGTGAGTCGCAAGCGAGCACTGAAGCTTTCTTT.

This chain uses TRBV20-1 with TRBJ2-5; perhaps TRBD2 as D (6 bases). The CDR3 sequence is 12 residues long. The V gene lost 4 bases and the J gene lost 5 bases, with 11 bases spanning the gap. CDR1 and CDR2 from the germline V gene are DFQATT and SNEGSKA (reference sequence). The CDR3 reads CSAIRGRETQYF. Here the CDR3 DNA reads TGCAGTGCTATTCGGGGGAGGGAGACCCAGTACTTC.